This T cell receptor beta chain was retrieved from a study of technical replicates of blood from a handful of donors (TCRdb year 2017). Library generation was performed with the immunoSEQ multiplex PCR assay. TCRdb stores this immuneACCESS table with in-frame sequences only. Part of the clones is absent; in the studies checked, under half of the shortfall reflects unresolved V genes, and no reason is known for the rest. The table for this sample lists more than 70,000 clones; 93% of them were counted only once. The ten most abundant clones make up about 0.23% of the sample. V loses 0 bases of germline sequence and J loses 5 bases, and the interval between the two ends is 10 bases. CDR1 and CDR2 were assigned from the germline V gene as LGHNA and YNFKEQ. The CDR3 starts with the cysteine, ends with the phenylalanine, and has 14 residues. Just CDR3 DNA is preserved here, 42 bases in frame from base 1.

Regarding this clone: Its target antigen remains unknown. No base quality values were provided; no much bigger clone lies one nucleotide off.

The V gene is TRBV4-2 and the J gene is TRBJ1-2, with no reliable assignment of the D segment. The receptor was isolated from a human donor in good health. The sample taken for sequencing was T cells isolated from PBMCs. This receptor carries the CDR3 CASSQDASLYGYTF. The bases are TGTGCCAGCAGCCAAGACGCGTCACTTTATGGCTACACCTTC.